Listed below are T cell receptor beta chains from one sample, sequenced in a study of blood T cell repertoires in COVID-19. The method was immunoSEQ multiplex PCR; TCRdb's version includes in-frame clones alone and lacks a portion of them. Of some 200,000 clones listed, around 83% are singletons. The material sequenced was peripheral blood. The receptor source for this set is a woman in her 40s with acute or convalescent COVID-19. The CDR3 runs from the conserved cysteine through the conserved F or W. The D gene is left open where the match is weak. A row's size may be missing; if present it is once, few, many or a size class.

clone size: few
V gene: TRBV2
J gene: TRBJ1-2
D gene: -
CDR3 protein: CASSSVRTDGYTF
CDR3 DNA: TGTGCCAGCAGTTCCGTGCGTACTGATGGCTACACCTTC

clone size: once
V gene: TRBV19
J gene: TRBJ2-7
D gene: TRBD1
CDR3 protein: CASSPVVAGGYEQYF
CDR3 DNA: TGTGCCAGTAGTCCGGTTGTCGCAGGGGGCTACGAGCAGTACTTC

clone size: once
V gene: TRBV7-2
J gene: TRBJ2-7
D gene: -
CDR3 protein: CASSFGQGRQYF
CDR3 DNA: TGTGCCAGCAGCTTCGGTCAGGGGAGGCAGTACTTC

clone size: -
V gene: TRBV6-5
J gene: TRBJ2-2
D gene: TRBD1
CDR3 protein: CATRTGDTGELFF
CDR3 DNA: TGTGCCACCAGGACAGGGGACACCGGGGAGCTGTTTTTT

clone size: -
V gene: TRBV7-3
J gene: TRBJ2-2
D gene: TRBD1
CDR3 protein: CASSSYRGLLDTGELFF
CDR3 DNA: TGTGCCAGCAGCTCGTACAGGGGGCTGTTAGACACCGGGGAGCTGTTTTTT

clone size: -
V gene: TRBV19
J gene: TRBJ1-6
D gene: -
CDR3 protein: CASSIGGGYNSPLHF
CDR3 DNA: TGTGCCAGTAGTATAGGAGGGGGCTATAATTCACCCCTCCACTTT

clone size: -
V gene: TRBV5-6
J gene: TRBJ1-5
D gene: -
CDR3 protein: CASSSGNQPQHF
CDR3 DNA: TGTGCCAGCAGCAGCGGGAATCAGCCCCAGCATTTT

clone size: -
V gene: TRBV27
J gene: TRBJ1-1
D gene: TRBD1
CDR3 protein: CASSQQGSTEAFF
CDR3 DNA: TGTGCCAGCAGTCAACAGGGGAGCACTGAAGCTTTCTTT

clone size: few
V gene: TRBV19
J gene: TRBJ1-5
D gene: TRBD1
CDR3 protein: CASGAGTGNQPQHF
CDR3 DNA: TGTGCCAGTGGTGCCGGGACAGGCAATCAGCCCCAGCATTTT

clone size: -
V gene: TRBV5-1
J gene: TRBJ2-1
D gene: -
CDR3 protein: CASSLGAGPYNEQFF
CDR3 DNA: TGCGCCAGCAGCTTGGGGGCGGGGCCATACAATGAGCAGTTCTTC

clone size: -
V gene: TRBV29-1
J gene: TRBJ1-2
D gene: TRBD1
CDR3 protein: CSGQGHDYGYTF
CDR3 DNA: TGCAGCGGACAGGGGCACGACTATGGCTACACCTTC

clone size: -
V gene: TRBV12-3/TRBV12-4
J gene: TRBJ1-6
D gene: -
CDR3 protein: CASRTQGFSPLHF
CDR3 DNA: TGTGCCAGCAGGACCCAGGGGTTTTCACCCCTCCACTTT

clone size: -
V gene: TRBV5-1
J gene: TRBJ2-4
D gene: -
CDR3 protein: CASKTSQGASIQYF
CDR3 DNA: TGCGCCAGCAAAACCTCTCAAGGGGCAAGCATTCAGTACTTC

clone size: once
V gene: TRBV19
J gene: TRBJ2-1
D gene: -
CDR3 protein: CASSIVLGAYNEQFF
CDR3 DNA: TGTGCCAGTAGTATAGTGCTGGGAGCCTACAATGAGCAGTTCTTC

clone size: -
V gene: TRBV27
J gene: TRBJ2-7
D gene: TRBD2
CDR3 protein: CASSSLGGGEQYF
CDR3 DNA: TGTGCCAGCAGTTCCCTCGGGGGGGGCGAGCAGTACTTC

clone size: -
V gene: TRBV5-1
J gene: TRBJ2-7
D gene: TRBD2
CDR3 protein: CASSLVASGVSYEQYF
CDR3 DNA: TGCGCCAGCAGCTTGGTAGCTAGCGGGGTCTCCTACGAGCAGTACTTC

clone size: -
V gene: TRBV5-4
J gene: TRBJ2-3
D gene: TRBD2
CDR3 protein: CASSPPGLAGATDTQYF
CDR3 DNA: TGTGCCAGCAGCCCTCCGGGACTAGCGGGGGCCACAGATACGCAGTATTTT

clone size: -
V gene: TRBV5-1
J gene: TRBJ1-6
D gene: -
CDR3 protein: CASSLDSNNSPLHF
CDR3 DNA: TGCGCCAGCAGCTTGGACAGTAATAATTCACCCCTCCACTTT

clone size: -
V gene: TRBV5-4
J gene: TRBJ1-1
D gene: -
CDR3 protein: CASSSGRERFTEAFF
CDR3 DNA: TGTGCCAGCAGCAGTGGTCGGGAGCGGTTCACTGAAGCTTTCTTT

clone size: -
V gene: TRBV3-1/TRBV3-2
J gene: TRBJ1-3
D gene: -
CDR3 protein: CASSQGGEQAGNTIYF
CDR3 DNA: TGTGCCAGCAGCCAAGGGGGGGAGCAAGCTGGAAACACCATATATTTT

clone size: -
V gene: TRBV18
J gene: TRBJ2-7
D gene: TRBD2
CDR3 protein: CASSLAGDEQYF
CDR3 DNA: TGTGCCAGCTCCTTGGCGGGGGACGAGCAGTACTTC

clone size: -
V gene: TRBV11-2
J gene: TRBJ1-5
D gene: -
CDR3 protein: CASSRSSGSNQPQHF
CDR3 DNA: TGTGCCAGCAGTCGGAGTTCTGGGAGCAATCAGCCCCAGCATTTT

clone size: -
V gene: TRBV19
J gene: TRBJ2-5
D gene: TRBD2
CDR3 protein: CASSRTSGLQETQYF
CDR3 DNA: TGTGCCAGTAGTAGGACTAGCGGCCTCCAAGAGACCCAGTACTTC

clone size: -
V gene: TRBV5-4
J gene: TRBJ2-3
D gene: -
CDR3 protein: CASSWEGESTDTQYF
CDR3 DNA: TGTGCCAGCAGCTGGGAAGGGGAAAGCACAGATACGCAGTATTTT

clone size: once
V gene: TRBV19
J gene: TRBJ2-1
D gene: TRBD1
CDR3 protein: CASSDPGQGHNEQFF
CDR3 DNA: TGTGCCAGTAGTGATCCGGGACAGGGTCACAATGAGCAGTTCTTC

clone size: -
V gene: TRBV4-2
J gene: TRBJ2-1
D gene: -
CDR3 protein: CASSQAPDNSGGEQFF
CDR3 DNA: TGTGCCAGCAGCCAAGCCCCGGACAATTCGGGTGGTGAGCAGTTCTTC

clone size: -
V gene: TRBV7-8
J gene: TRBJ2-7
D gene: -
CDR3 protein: CASSRMGHAYEQYF
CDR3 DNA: TGTGCCAGCAGCCGAATGGGACACGCCTACGAGCAGTACTTC

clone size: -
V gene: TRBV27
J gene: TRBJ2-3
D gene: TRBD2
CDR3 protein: CASNAGDSDTQYF
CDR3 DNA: TGTGCCAGCAACGCGGGGGATTCAGATACGCAGTATTTT

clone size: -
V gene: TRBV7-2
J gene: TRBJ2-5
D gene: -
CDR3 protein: CASSFWGGQETQYF
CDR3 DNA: TGTGCCAGCAGCTTCTGGGGCGGACAAGAGACCCAGTACTTC

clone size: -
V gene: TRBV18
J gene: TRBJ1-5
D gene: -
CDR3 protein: CASSPPGKSNQPQHF
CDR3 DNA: TGTGCCAGCTCACCGCCAGGGAAAAGCAATCAGCCCCAGCATTTT

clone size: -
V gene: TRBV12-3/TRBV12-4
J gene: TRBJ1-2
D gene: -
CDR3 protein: CASSFGSMAYTF
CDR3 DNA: TGTGCCAGCAGTTTTGGTTCCATGGCCTACACCTTC

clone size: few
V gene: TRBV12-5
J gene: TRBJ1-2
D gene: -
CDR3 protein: CASGLQTDYGYTF
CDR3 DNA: TGTGCTAGTGGTTTGCAAACGGACTATGGCTACACCTTC

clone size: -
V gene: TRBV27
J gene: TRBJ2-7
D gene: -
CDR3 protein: CASRRSQGVYEQYF
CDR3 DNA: TGTGCCAGCAGACGTTCCCAGGGTGTCTACGAGCAGTACTTC

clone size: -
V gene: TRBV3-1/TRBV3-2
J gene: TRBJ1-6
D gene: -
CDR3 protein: CASSRGSGPLGSPLHF
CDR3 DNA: TGTGCCAGCAGTCGGGGGTCAGGGCCCCTTGGTTCACCCCTCCACTTT

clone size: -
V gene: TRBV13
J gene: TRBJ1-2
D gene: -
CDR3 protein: CASSPGLGYGYTF
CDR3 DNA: TGTGCCAGCAGCCCGGGACTGGGGTATGGCTACACCTTC

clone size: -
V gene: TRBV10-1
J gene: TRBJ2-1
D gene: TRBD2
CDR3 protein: CASQREGWNEQFF
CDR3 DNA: TGCGCCAGCCAGCGGGAGGGATGGAATGAGCAGTTCTTC

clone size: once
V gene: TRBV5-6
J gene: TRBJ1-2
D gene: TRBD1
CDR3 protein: CASSKGQGRVYGYTF
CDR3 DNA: TGTGCCAGCAGCAAAGGACAGGGCCGAGTCTATGGCTACACCTTC